This TCR beta chain is from a study of blood T cell repertoires in COVID-19. On the study more broadly: The United States, Italy and Spain supplied acute and convalescent COVID-19 samples. Sample material is recorded as cDNA or gDNA derived from T cells, B-cell-depleted T cells, or PBMCs.

Per the study methods: Counts of nucleated cells, estimated from reference gene primer amplification, were obtained. Profiling relied on immunoSEQ multiplex PCR, and the TCRdb table lists in-frame clones only, not all of them. That table is the source of V, J and clone size, and D and trimming were worked out from the DNA. The table includes 200,000 to 250,000 clones, around 83% detected once. The CDR3 is 14 residues long. The V and J ends lost 8 bases and 7 bases respectively, with 14 bases between them. Germline V gene sequence: CDR1 KGHDR, CDR2 SFDVKD. This sequence joins TRBV24-1 and TRBJ1-6, with a weak D call TRBD1 (6 bases). Sequencing used peripheral blood. This TCR came from a woman between 45 and 60 years old with acute or convalescent COVID-19. The CDR3 loop reads CATKAGGENSPLHF. The CDR3 DNA reads TGTGCCACCAAGGCGGGGGGCGAAAATTCACCCCTCCACTTT.